These T cell receptor beta chains were read from a single sample in a study of blood T cell repertoires in COVID-19. Method: immunoSEQ multiplex PCR; TCRdb's copy keeps in-frame clones and lacks some. The repertoire holds 65,000 to 85,000 clones, with 75% to 90% as singletons. The sample was peripheral blood. Receptors were obtained from a human donor in a cohort sampled during active COVID-19. The CDR3 runs from the conserved cysteine through the conserved F or W. A D gene is named only where the DNA matches it firmly. Where a row states a size, it is once, few, many or the class of an expanded clone; other rows omit it.

j_gene: TRBJ2-1
d_gene: .
abundance: .
v_gene: TRBV5-4
CDR3aa: CVSSLELLGGEQFF
CDR3nt: TGTGTCAGCAGCTTGGAACTACTCGGGGGTGAGCAGTTCTTC

j_gene: TRBJ1-2
d_gene: TRBD1
abundance: .
v_gene: TRBV20-1
CDR3aa: CSASRTGVGGYTF
CDR3nt: TGCAGTGCTAGTAGGACAGGGGTAGGTGGCTACACCTTC

j_gene: TRBJ2-3
d_gene: .
abundance: .
v_gene: TRBV9
CDR3aa: CASSARDSVSTDTQYF
CDR3nt: TGTGCCAGCAGCGCGCGGGACAGCGTCAGCACAGATACGCAGTATTTT

j_gene: TRBJ2-1
d_gene: TRBD1
abundance: .
v_gene: TRBV27
CDR3aa: CASSPPRWDRVDNEQFF
CDR3nt: TGTGCCAGCAGTCCCCCTCGTTGGGACAGGGTGGACAATGAGCAGTTCTTC

j_gene: TRBJ2-7
d_gene: .
abundance: .
v_gene: TRBV5-4
CDR3aa: CASSLGQASYEQYF
CDR3nt: TGTGCCAGCAGCTTGGGACAGGCCTCCTACGAGCAGTACTTC

j_gene: TRBJ2-7
d_gene: .
abundance: .
v_gene: TRBV11-2
CDR3aa: CASSRTGGYEQYF
CDR3nt: TGTGCCAGCAGCCGGACTGGCGGATACGAGCAGTACTTC

j_gene: TRBJ2-1
d_gene: TRBD1
abundance: .
v_gene: TRBV25-1
CDR3aa: CATPNQQGNEQFF
CDR3nt: TGTGCCACCCCGAATCAACAGGGGAATGAGCAGTTCTTC

j_gene: TRBJ1-2
d_gene: TRBD1
abundance: .
v_gene: TRBV7-8
CDR3aa: CASSLARTGYGYTF
CDR3nt: TGTGCCAGCAGCTTAGCTCGGACAGGCTATGGCTACACCTTC

j_gene: TRBJ2-2
d_gene: .
abundance: .
v_gene: TRBV14
CDR3aa: CASSQVSTGELFF
CDR3nt: TGTGCCAGCAGCCAAGTCAGTACCGGGGAGCTGTTTTTT

j_gene: TRBJ2-1
d_gene: .
abundance: .
v_gene: TRBV9
CDR3aa: CASSALSNEQFF
CDR3nt: TGTGCCAGCAGCGCCCTTAGCAATGAGCAGTTCTTC

j_gene: TRBJ2-2
d_gene: .
abundance: .
v_gene: TRBV10-2
CDR3aa: CASRSGTNTGELFF
CDR3nt: TGCGCCAGCAGGTCTGGGACTAACACCGGGGAGCTGTTTTTT

j_gene: TRBJ1-2
d_gene: .
abundance: .
v_gene: TRBV2
CDR3aa: CASTPDTTNYGYTF
CDR3nt: TGTGCCAGCACGCCGGACACAACTAACTATGGCTACACCTTC

j_gene: TRBJ1-1
d_gene: TRBD1
abundance: once
v_gene: TRBV2
CDR3aa: CASIRQGAMNTEAFF
CDR3nt: TGTGCCAGCATAAGGCAGGGGGCTATGAACACTGAAGCTTTCTTT

j_gene: TRBJ2-2
d_gene: .
abundance: once
v_gene: TRBV5-6
CDR3aa: CASSSSTMVFF
CDR3nt: TGTGCCAGCAGCTCATCAACTATGGTGTTTTTT

j_gene: TRBJ2-3
d_gene: .
abundance: .
v_gene: TRBV14
CDR3aa: CASSQDDQNTQYF
CDR3nt: TGTGCCAGCAGCCAAGATGATCAGAATACGCAGTATTTT

j_gene: TRBJ2-7
d_gene: .
abundance: .
v_gene: TRBV14
CDR3aa: CASSQDPAGSYEQYF
CDR3nt: TGTGCCAGCAGCCAAGATCCCGCAGGCTCCTACGAGCAGTACTTC

j_gene: TRBJ2-1
d_gene: TRBD2
abundance: .
v_gene: TRBV7-6
CDR3aa: CASSPNPATSFRVEQFF
CDR3nt: TGTGCCAGCAGCCCCAACCCGGCGACTAGCTTCAGGGTTGAGCAGTTCTTC

j_gene: TRBJ1-3
d_gene: TRBD1
abundance: .
v_gene: TRBV19
CDR3aa: CASRRQGGSGNTIYF
CDR3nt: TGTGCCAGTAGACGACAGGGAGGCTCTGGAAACACCATATATTTT

j_gene: TRBJ1-1
d_gene: .
abundance: .
v_gene: TRBV6-2/TRBV6-3
CDR3aa: CASSYTVFEAFF
CDR3nt: TGTGCCAGCAGTTACACAGTTTTTGAAGCTTTCTTT

j_gene: TRBJ2-5
d_gene: TRBD1
abundance: .
v_gene: TRBV28
CDR3aa: CASSLDRVKTQYF
CDR3nt: TGTGCCAGCAGTTTAGACAGGGTAAAGACCCAGTACTTC

j_gene: TRBJ1-2
d_gene: .
abundance: few
v_gene: TRBV3-1/TRBV3-2
CDR3aa: CASSQQGLDGYTF
CDR3nt: TGTGCCAGCAGCCAACAGGGTTTGGATGGCTACACCTTC

j_gene: TRBJ2-2
d_gene: TRBD1
abundance: .
v_gene: TRBV19
CDR3aa: CASNRDSYTGELFF
CDR3nt: TGTGCCAGTAATCGGGACAGCTACACCGGGGAGCTGTTTTTT

j_gene: TRBJ2-5
d_gene: TRBD1
abundance: .
v_gene: TRBV7-9
CDR3aa: CASSYFGQVQETQYF
CDR3nt: TGTGCCAGCAGCTACTTCGGACAGGTCCAAGAGACCCAGTACTTC

j_gene: TRBJ2-7
d_gene: .
abundance: .
v_gene: TRBV6-2/TRBV6-3
CDR3aa: CASSWRDGDYEQYF
CDR3nt: TGTGCCAGCAGTTGGAGGGACGGTGACTACGAGCAGTACTTC